The 26 T cell receptor beta chains given below trace back to one sample, sequenced in a study of neurological immune-mediated disorders. MiXCR, applied by TCRdb to the 5' RACE reads, yields one record per CDR3 protein. The sample shows under 25,000 distinct CDR3 sequences, over 2.5% of them seen only once. Material for sequencing was PBMCs. The receptors come from a woman aged 18 to 35 with multiple sclerosis.

This clonotype is termed medium-sized. The chain joins TRBV28 to TRBJ2-2; D remains unclear. The V end was cut by 7 bases, the J end by 4 bases, with 10 bases between. CDR1 and CDR2 (germline): MDHEN, SYDVKM. The CDR3 has 13 residues. Here the CDR3 reads CASIGYGTGELFF. CDR3 sequence (DNA): TGTGCCAGCATCGGGTACGGCACCGGGGAGCTGTTTTTT.

Ten or more counts support this clonotype. V gene TRBV27 combines with J gene TRBJ2-7, with TRBD1 matching 7 bases. This CDR3 spans 12 amino acids. The ends lost 5 bases at V and 3 bases at J; junction bases unmatched: 1. Germline V gene lookup returns CDR1 MNHEY and CDR2 SMNVEV (reference sequence). CDR3 bases: TGTGCCAGCAGTCGGGACAGCTACGAGCAGTACTTC. It encodes CASSRDSYEQYF.

This clonotype was recorded at least ten times. The gene calls are TRBV4-3 and TRBJ2-3; D may be TRBD2 (6 bases). Trimming took off 2 bases at V and 1 base at J, with 13 bases between the two ends. Germline lookup yields CDR1 LGHNA and CDR2 YSLEER. The CDR3 runs to 16 residues. This chain's CDR3 is CASSQSMRERTDTQYF. As DNA, the CDR3 is TGCGCCAGCAGCCAATCCATGCGGGAACGCACAGATACGCAGTATTTT.

This clonotype was picked up many times. The CDR3: CASSLAGTENEKLFF. Here the CDR3 DNA reads TGTGCCAGCAGCTTAGCCGGGACAGAAAATGAAAAACTGTTTTTT. This chain uses TRBV7-2 with TRBJ1-4; TRBD1 matches at 7 bases. This CDR3 has 15 residues. Looked up from germline, CDR1 is SGHTA and CDR2 is FQGNSA. After removal of 0 bases from V and 5 bases from J, the junction contained 3 bases not matched to a gene. Full variable domain (rest looked up from reference TRBV7-2 and TRBJ1-4): GAGVSQSPSNKVTEKGKDVELRCDPISGHTALYWYRQSLGQGLEFLIYFQGNSAPDKSGLPSDRFSAERTGGSVSTLTIQRTQQEDSAVYLCASSLAGTENEKLFFGSGTQLSVL.

This clonotype was seen repeatedly, ten times or more. The rearrangement uses TRBV6-5 and TRBJ2-3; 10 bases match TRBD1. Germline loops: CDR1 MNHEY, CDR2 SVGAGI. V shed 6 bases, J shed 2 bases, and the junction held 8 bases outside the gene matches. The CDR3 extends over 16 amino acids. CDR3 DNA sequence: TGTGCCAGCAGAGAGACAGGGGGCTCCCCCACAGATACGCAGTATTTT. This translates into CASRETGGSPTDTQYF.

Many counts were recorded for this clonotype. The chain uses TRBV2 and TRBJ2-1, with 8 bases fitting TRBD2. The CDR3 has 18 residues. Trimming took 2 bases from V and 5 from J; bases not matched to a gene: 14. Germline V gene lookup returns CDR1 SNHLY and CDR2 FYNNEI. The CDR3 is CASSEKGRGLAIHNEQFF. The CDR3, as DNA: TGTGCCAGCAGTGAAAAGGGTAGAGGACTAGCCATCCACAATGAGCAGTTCTTC. The full variable domain, rest sourced from reference TRBV2 and TRBJ2-1, is EPEVTQTPSHQVTQMGQEVILRCVPISNHLYFYWYRQILGQKVEFLVSFYNNEISEKSEIFDDQFSVERPDGSNFTLKIRSTKLEDSAMYFCASSEKGRGLAIHNEQFFGPGTRLTVL.

This clonotype showed up just a few times. This chain connects TRBV7-3 to TRBJ2-2; perhaps D is TRBD1 or TRBD2 (5 bases each). Trimming pared 5 bases from V and 1 base from J, leaving 14 bases between. There are 16 residues in the CDR3. Germline V gene data show CDR1 as SGHTA and CDR2 as FQGTGA. CDR3 nucleotides: TGTGCCAGCAGCCCCGTCGGGGCGGGGAACACCGGGGAGCTGTTTTTT. Translated: CASSPVGAGNTGELFF.

This clonotype has a count of ten or more. The rearrangement joins TRBV7-3 to TRBJ2-1, with D possibly being TRBD1 or TRBD2 (8 bases each). The CDR3 runs 17 residues. In germline, CDR1 is SGHTA, CDR2 FQGTGA. The ends were cut back, 3 bases at V and 4 bases at J, with 19 bases in the middle. The CDR3 region has the DNA TGTGCCAGCAGCTTGGACAGGGCGGGGGGACCTTACAATGAGCAGTTCTTC. Protein product: CASSLDRAGGPYNEQFF.

This clonotype has a count of ten or more. The J gene is TRBJ2-7, the V gene TRBV5-1, with D maybe TRBD1 (6 bases). V lost 2 bases and J lost 4, with 7 bases in between. Germline CDR1 and CDR2: SGHRS and YFSETQ. The CDR3 covers 12 residues. The CDR3 here is CASSFDRYEQYV. The CDR3 DNA sequence: TGCGCCAGCAGCTTCGACAGGTACGAGCAGTACGTC.

This clonotype was seen repeatedly, ten times or more. The chain has TRBV3-1 and TRBJ1-5; weak D call: TRBD1 (5 bases). The CDR3 loop spans 14 amino acids. V was cut by 6 bases and J by 3 bases, with 12 bases left in between. Germline CDR1 is LGHDT and CDR2 is YNNKEL (reference sequence). The CDR3 reads CASSPDRNNQPQHF. Here the CDR3 DNA reads TGTGCCAGCAGTCCCGACAGAAACAATCAGCCCCAGCATTTT.

The sample holds many counts of this clonotype. This sequence joins TRBV7-2 and TRBJ1-5; maybe TRBD1 (5 bases). The CDR3 is 15 amino acids. The germline CDR1 and CDR2 sequences are SGHTA and FQGNSA. V lost 0 bases and J 6 bases, leaving 12 bases between the germline ends. The CDR3 is CASSLAGTTFQPQHF. For the CDR3, the DNA is TGTGCCAGCAGCTTAGCGGGGACCACATTTCAGCCCCAGCATTTT. The entire variable domain, with the rest obtained from reference TRBV7-2 and TRBJ1-5, is as follows: GAGVSQSPSNKVTEKGKDVELRCDPISGHTALYWYRQSLGQGLEFLIYFQGNSAPDKSGLPSDRFSAERTGGSVSTLTIQRTQQEDSAVYLCASSLAGTTFQPQHFGDGTRLSIL.

This clonotype has at least ten counts. The chain carries TRBV20-1 and TRBJ1-2, with D hard to call. The ends were cut back, 1 base at V and 4 bases at J, with 10 bases in the middle. CDR1 and CDR2 from the germline V gene are DFQATT and SNEGSKA (reference sequence). The CDR3 contains 13 residues. CDR3 loop: CSARAGIIYGYTF. As DNA, the CDR3 is TGCAGTGCTAGAGCGGGGATAATCTATGGCTACACCTTC.

This clonotype was seen ten or more times. V gene TRBV20-1 combines with J gene TRBJ2-1, with TRBD2 identical over 13 bases. This CDR3 has 14 residues. Trimming took 6 bases from V and 7 from J; bases not matched to a gene: 6. From germline, CDR1 is DFQATT and CDR2 SNEGSKA (reference sequence). CDR3 coding DNA: TGCAGTGCCCCGGGACTAGCGGGATTAAATGAGCAGTTCTTC. As protein: CSAPGLAGLNEQFF.

At least ten counts were recorded for this clonotype. The chain links TRBV5-1 to TRBJ1-5, with D unclear. Per germline, CDR1 SGHRS and CDR2 YFSETQ. The CDR3 runs to 16 residues. V was clipped by 0 bases and J by 4 bases, with 14 bases between them. CDR3 loop: CASSLGTSGRNQPQHF. The CDR3 DNA is TGCGCCAGCAGCTTGGGAACGTCGGGGAGGAATCAGCCCCAGCATTTT.

This clonotype was counted many times. The rearrangement links TRBV18 to TRBJ1-1; D may be TRBD1 (6 bases). The CDR3 is 14 residues long. Germline CDR1 and CDR2: KGHSH and LQKENI. Trimming left V 6 bases short and J 4 bases short, with 15 bases between. The CDR3 loop is CASSAGQGSTEAFF. CDR3 nucleotide sequence: TGTGCCAGCTCGGCAGGGCAGGGGAGCACTGAAGCTTTCTTT.

In this sample, this clonotype is medium-sized. The CDR3 loop is CASSLSQETQYF. In DNA, the CDR3 is TGCGCCAGCAGCTTGTCCCAAGAGACCCAGTACTTC. The rearrangement joins TRBV5-1 to TRBJ2-5, with D hard to call. Between the trimmed V and J ends, which lost 1 base and 1 base, there was a span of 2 bases. The CDR3 runs to 12 residues. CDR1 is SGHRS, CDR2 YFSETQ, per germline.

This clonotype has a count of ten or more. This rearrangement joins TRBV21-1 to TRBJ1-4. TRBV21-1 is a known pseudogene. The CDR3 length is 15 residues. The CDR3 nucleotides read TGTGCCAGCAGCAAAGGGACCGCAGCTAATGAAAAACTGTTTTTT. Translating gives CASSKGTAANEKLFF.

This clonotype has a count of ten or more. The V call is TRBV5-5, the J call TRBJ2-4, with D possibly TRBD1 on 6 matching bases. Germline CDR1 SGHKS, CDR2 YYEKEE (reference sequence). Trimming cost V 4 bases and J 4 bases, with 9 bases left between them. This CDR3 spans 13 amino acids. Here the CDR3 DNA reads TGTGCCAGCAGCAGCGGACAGAAAAACATTCAGTACTTC. Translated: CASSSGQKNIQYF.

Of note for this clonotype: One end of the junction does not line up with germline, which may come from a read error. The V gene is TRBV12-3 or TRBV12-4, the J gene TRBJ1-5; a possible D gene is TRBD1 (5 bases). The CDR3 consists of 15 residues. The CDR3 DNA reads TGTGCCAGCACTAAAGGGGTTAAGGGGAATCAGCCCCAGAATTTT. Protein product: CASTKGVKGNQPQNF.

This clonotype occurred many times. V gene TRBV7-6 combines with J gene TRBJ2-3; TRBD2 agrees at 9 bases. This CDR3 has 16 residues. Germline CDR1 and CDR2: SGHVS and FNYEAQ. V shed 1 base and J 4 bases; nucleotides not matched to a gene: 6. The CDR3 sequence is CASSLGAGGRADTQYF. In nucleotides, the CDR3 is TGTGCCAGCAGCTTAGGAGCGGGAGGTCGTGCAGATACGCAGTATTTT.

This clonotype was observed at least ten times. The chain uses TRBV7-9 and TRBJ1-2, with 9 bases lining up with TRBD1. CDR3 length equals 15 residues. V was clipped by 4 bases and J by 4 bases; unmatched bases: 7. The germline V gene encodes CDR1 SEHNR and CDR2 FQNEAQ (reference sequence). The CDR3, as DNA: TGTGCCAGCAGCTCGGACAGGGGCCTGATCTATGGCTACACCTTC. As protein: CASSSDRGLIYGYTF.

This clonotype was picked up a small number of times. The genes are TRBV10-1 and TRBJ1-3; D not certain. Germline V gene data show CDR1 as WNHNN and CDR2 as SYGVQD (reference sequence). The ends were cut back, 3 bases at V and 7 bases at J, with 10 bases in the middle. CDR3 size: 13 residues. Written as DNA, the CDR3 is TGCGCCAGCAGTGATGGTCAGTGGAACACCATATATTTT. Amino acid sequence: CASSDGQWNTIYF.

This clonotype was counted at least ten times. The gene calls are TRBV11-3 and TRBJ2-1; TRBD1 might be the D (6 bases). The CDR3 has 14 amino acids. The V end lost 1 base, the J end lost 4 bases, and 8 bases lay between the germline ends. Germline CDR1 is SGHNT and CDR2 is YENEEA. The DNA for the CDR3 is TGTGCCAGCAGCTTAGGGACAGTTTACAATGAGCAGTTCTTC. It encodes CASSLGTVYNEQFF.

The table lists this clonotype with a few counts. The genes are TRBV7-3 and TRBJ1-1, with D unresolved. The ends were cut back, 1 base at V and 2 bases at J, with 11 bases in the middle. The germline CDR1 and CDR2 sequences are SGHTA and FQGTGA. The CDR3 covers 15 residues. The CDR3 DNA reads TGTGCCAGCAGCTTAATGCCAGGTGGAAACACTGAAGCTTTCTTT. This translates into CASSLMPGGNTEAFF.

This clonotype was observed a handful of times. This rearrangement joins TRBV20-1 to TRBJ2-3; 12 nucleotides match TRBD2. The CDR3 consists of 20 residues. The germline CDR1 and CDR2 sequences are DFQATT and SNEGSKA (reference sequence). With 6 bases clipped from V and 6 bases from J, the junction kept 25 bases outside the gene matches. The CDR3 coding sequence is TGCAGTGCCCCCCCACCCCCCTGGGAACAGACTAGCGGGAGCCACGATACGCAGTATTTT. This codes for CSAPPPPWEQTSGSHDTQYF.

This clonotype was counted ten times or more. The J gene is TRBJ1-1, the V gene TRBV5-1; D is unresolved. The germline CDR1 and CDR2 sequences are SGHRS and YFSETQ. V was pared by 1 base and J by 0 bases, with 7 bases between. The CDR3 covers 14 residues. Here the CDR3 reads CASSLYRMNTEAFF. Written as DNA, the CDR3 is TGCGCCAGCAGCTTGTACAGAATGAACACTGAAGCTTTCTTT. Full variable domain (rest looked up from reference TRBV5-1 and TRBJ1-1): KAGVTQTPRYLIKTRGQQVTLSCSPISGHRSVSWYQQTPGQGLQFLFEYFSETQRNKGNFPGRFSGRQFSNSRSEMNVSTLELGDSALYLCASSLYRMNTEAFFGQGTRLTVV.